This section outlines one TCR beta chain sequence together with its context. What it binds is unknown. The data belong to a study of blood T cells in healthy people across ages. Study-wide findings and caveats: Per million T cells, TCR beta diversity dropped roughly linearly as age increased.

V lost 1 base, J lost 0 bases, and 7 bases lay in between. The CDR3 is 16 amino acids. The germline CDR1 and CDR2 sequences are LGHNT and FRNRAP. Each sample gave at least 6.5 million isolated PBMCs. Using a J-beta primer mix together with a sample-barcoded 5' primer, a second PCR was run for about 7 to 12 cycles. Through a template-switch adaptor with 12 random nucleotides, each cDNA molecule received a tag. Sequencing of every sample gave 2.5 million or more CDR3-containing paired-end reads. MiXCR, applied by TCRdb to the 5' RACE reads, yields one record per CDR3 protein. The sample holds 1.5 million to 2 million distinct CDR3 sequences, around 40% seen once.

This sequence originates from a human donor in good health. The chain joins TRBV12-5 to TRBJ2-6; no clear D. Sample: blood. The CDR3 here is CASGLDLGSGANVLTF. CDR3 DNA sequence: TGTGCTAGTGGTTTGGACCTTGGCTCTGGGGCCAACGTCCTGACTTTC.